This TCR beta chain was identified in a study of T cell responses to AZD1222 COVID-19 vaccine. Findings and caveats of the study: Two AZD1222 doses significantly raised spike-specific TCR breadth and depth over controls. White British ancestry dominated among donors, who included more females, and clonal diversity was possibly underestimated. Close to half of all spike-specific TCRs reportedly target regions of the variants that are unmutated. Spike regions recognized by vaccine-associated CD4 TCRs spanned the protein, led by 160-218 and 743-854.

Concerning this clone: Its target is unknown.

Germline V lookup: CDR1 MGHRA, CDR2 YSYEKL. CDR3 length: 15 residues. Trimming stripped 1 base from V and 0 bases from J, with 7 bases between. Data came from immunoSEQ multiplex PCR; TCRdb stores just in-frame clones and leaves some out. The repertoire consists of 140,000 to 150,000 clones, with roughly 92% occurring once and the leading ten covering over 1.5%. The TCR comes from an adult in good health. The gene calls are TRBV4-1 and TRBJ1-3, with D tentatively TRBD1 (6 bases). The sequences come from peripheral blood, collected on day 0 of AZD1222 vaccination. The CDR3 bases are TGCGCCAGCAGCCAAGGACAGGCCTCTGGAAACACCATATATTTT. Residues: CASSQGQASGNTIYF.